This is a list of T cell receptor beta chains from one sample in a study of cytomegalovirus exposure and HLA in healthy donors. Assay: immunoSEQ multiplex PCR; the TCRdb copy retains only in-frame clones and omits some. The data hold 100,000 to 150,000 clones, with 6.5% to 9.5% observed a single time. Input material: PBMCs. The source of these receptors is a man aged 35 to 55 in good health and CMV-seronegative. CDR3s include the opening cysteine and the closing phenylalanine or tryptophan. Each record gives: CDR3 protein, CDR3 DNA, V gene, clone size, J gene, D gene. D genes are given only for firm matches. Clone sizes are given selectively: once, few, many, or a class where the clone is expanded.

CDR3 protein: CASILTTDRDLYGYTF
CDR3 DNA: TGTGCCAGCATCCTCACGACAGACAGGGACTTGTATGGCTACACCTTC
V gene: TRBV2
clone size: -
J gene: TRBJ1-2
D gene: TRBD1

CDR3 protein: CATSFSYGTGFNGYTF
CDR3 DNA: TGTGCCACCAGCTTCTCCTACGGGACAGGGTTTAATGGCTACACCTTC
V gene: TRBV15
clone size: -
J gene: TRBJ1-2
D gene: TRBD1

CDR3 protein: CASSKNGKLFF
CDR3 DNA: TGTGCCAGCAGTAAAAACGGAAAACTGTTTTTT
V gene: TRBV21-1
clone size: -
J gene: TRBJ1-4
D gene: -

CDR3 protein: CASSQTGSYNEQFF
CDR3 DNA: TGCGCCAGCAGCCAGACCGGGTCCTACAATGAGCAGTTCTTC
V gene: TRBV4-3
clone size: few
J gene: TRBJ2-1
D gene: -

CDR3 protein: CASSLAPSGGAGELFF
CDR3 DNA: TGTGCCAGCAGCTTGGCCCCTAGCGGGGGGGCCGGGGAGCTGTTTTTT
V gene: TRBV5-6
clone size: -
J gene: TRBJ2-2
D gene: TRBD2

CDR3 protein: CASSDAGTPEVNEQFF
CDR3 DNA: TGTGCCAGCTCAGATGCCGGGACACCGGAGGTCAATGAGCAGTTCTTC
V gene: TRBV18
clone size: few
J gene: TRBJ2-1
D gene: -

CDR3 protein: CASGLNLELEGYTF
CDR3 DNA: TGTGCTAGTGGTTTGAACCTTGAATTAGAGGGCTACACCTTC
V gene: TRBV12-5
clone size: -
J gene: TRBJ1-2
D gene: -

CDR3 protein: CASSLDQGRAEAFF
CDR3 DNA: TGCGCCAGCAGCTTGGATCAGGGCAGAGCTGAAGCTTTCTTT
V gene: TRBV5-1
clone size: few
J gene: TRBJ1-1
D gene: -

CDR3 protein: CASKREQETQYF
CDR3 DNA: TGTGCCAGCAAAAGGGAGCAAGAAACCCAGTACTTC
V gene: TRBV6-5
clone size: -
J gene: TRBJ2-5
D gene: -

CDR3 protein: CASSQEGLAGGPTGELFF
CDR3 DNA: TGCGCCAGCAGCCAAGAGGGACTAGCGGGGGGTCCCACCGGGGAGCTGTTTTTT
V gene: TRBV4-1
clone size: few
J gene: TRBJ2-2
D gene: TRBD2

CDR3 protein: CASSLDRDYGYTF
CDR3 DNA: TGTGCCAGCAGTTTAGACAGGGACTATGGCTACACCTTC
V gene: TRBV27
clone size: -
J gene: TRBJ1-2
D gene: TRBD1

CDR3 protein: CASTPGAGANVLTF
CDR3 DNA: TGTGCCAGCACCCCAGGGGCTGGGGCCAACGTCCTGACTTTC
V gene: TRBV11-2
clone size: -
J gene: TRBJ2-6
D gene: -

CDR3 protein: CAWRQGGNTIYF
CDR3 DNA: TGTGCCTGGAGACAAGGAGGGAACACCATATATTTT
V gene: TRBV30
clone size: -
J gene: TRBJ1-3
D gene: -

CDR3 protein: CAISETDSYEQYF
CDR3 DNA: TGTGCCATCAGTGAGACAGACTCCTACGAGCAGTACTTC
V gene: TRBV10-3
clone size: few
J gene: TRBJ2-7
D gene: -

CDR3 protein: CASSYSTGYGYTF
CDR3 DNA: TGTGCCAGCAGTTACTCGACCGGGTATGGCTACACCTTC
V gene: TRBV6-5
clone size: few
J gene: TRBJ1-2
D gene: -

CDR3 protein: CASSYSGGEREKLFF
CDR3 DNA: TGTGCCAGCAGTTACTCGGGAGGGGAGAGGGAAAAACTGTTTTTT
V gene: TRBV6-5
clone size: -
J gene: TRBJ1-4
D gene: -

CDR3 protein: CASSPPGLSYTF
CDR3 DNA: TGCGCCAGCAGCCCCCCGGGACTGAGCTACACCTTC
V gene: TRBV5-1
clone size: -
J gene: TRBJ1-2
D gene: -

CDR3 protein: CASSLRVGQGREPANYGYTF
CDR3 DNA: TGTGCCAGCAGCTTAAGGGTGGGACAGGGGCGAGAACCGGCTAACTATGGCTACACCTTC
V gene: TRBV9
clone size: -
J gene: TRBJ1-2
D gene: TRBD1

CDR3 protein: CATKFSGGSTDTQYF
CDR3 DNA: TGTGCCACCAAATTTAGCGGGGGAAGCACAGATACGCAGTATTTT
V gene: TRBV2
clone size: few
J gene: TRBJ2-3
D gene: TRBD2

CDR3 protein: CASSLSSLAGGFFYEQYF
CDR3 DNA: TGTGCCAGCAGTTTATCGAGTCTAGCGGGGGGTTTTTTCTACGAGCAGTACTTC
V gene: TRBV27
clone size: few
J gene: TRBJ2-7
D gene: TRBD2

CDR3 protein: CASSLSNPNGYTF
CDR3 DNA: TGTGCCAGCAGCTTGAGTAATCCAAATGGCTACACCTTC
V gene: TRBV7-9
clone size: few
J gene: TRBJ1-2
D gene: -

CDR3 protein: CASSKSGTSGFF
CDR3 DNA: TGTGCCAGCAGCAAGTCCGGGACTAGCGGGTTCTTC
V gene: TRBV7-9
clone size: few
J gene: TRBJ2-1
D gene: TRBD2

CDR3 protein: CASSLGDRGLQETQYF
CDR3 DNA: TGCGCCAGCAGCTTGGGGGACAGGGGTTTGCAAGAGACCCAGTACTTC
V gene: TRBV5-1
clone size: -
J gene: TRBJ2-5
D gene: TRBD1

CDR3 protein: CASSPYTGRTEAFF
CDR3 DNA: TGTGCCAGCAGCCCATACACAGGGAGAACTGAAGCTTTCTTT
V gene: TRBV11-2
clone size: few
J gene: TRBJ1-1
D gene: -

CDR3 protein: CASSLGTGGGYTF
CDR3 DNA: TGTGCCAGCAGCTTAGGGACAGGGGGAGGCTACACCTTC
V gene: TRBV7-9
clone size: -
J gene: TRBJ1-2
D gene: TRBD1

CDR3 protein: CASSLMGANYGYTF
CDR3 DNA: TGTGCCAGCAGCTTGATGGGCGCGAACTATGGCTACACCTTC
V gene: TRBV5-6
clone size: few
J gene: TRBJ1-2
D gene: -

CDR3 protein: CASSDPGGLMNTEAFF
CDR3 DNA: TGTGCCAGCAGTGACCCGGGGGGTCTAATGAACACTGAAGCTTTCTTT
V gene: TRBV6-1
clone size: few
J gene: TRBJ1-1
D gene: -

CDR3 protein: CASSSGLAGANTGELFF
CDR3 DNA: TGCGCCAGCAGCAGTGGACTAGCGGGGGCTAACACCGGGGAGCTGTTTTTT
V gene: TRBV5-1
clone size: -
J gene: TRBJ2-2
D gene: TRBD2

CDR3 protein: CAISEGARENYGYTF
CDR3 DNA: TGTGCCATCAGTGAAGGGGCCCGAGAGAACTATGGCTACACCTTC
V gene: TRBV10-3
clone size: few
J gene: TRBJ1-2
D gene: -

CDR3 protein: CASSQHRGGYTF
CDR3 DNA: TGTGCCAGCAGCCAGCATAGGGGGGGCTACACCTTC
V gene: TRBV14
clone size: -
J gene: TRBJ1-2
D gene: -

CDR3 protein: CASSLPGGNTEAFF
CDR3 DNA: TGTGCCAGCAGTTTACCAGGGGGGAACACTGAAGCTTTCTTT
V gene: TRBV28
clone size: few
J gene: TRBJ1-1
D gene: TRBD1

CDR3 protein: CASSRSQEQTYEQYF
CDR3 DNA: TGTGCCAGCAGCCGCAGTCAGGAACAGACCTACGAGCAGTACTTC
V gene: TRBV11-2
clone size: few
J gene: TRBJ2-7
D gene: -

CDR3 protein: CASHRGDTEAFF
CDR3 DNA: TGTGCCAGTCACAGGGGGGACACTGAAGCTTTCTTT
V gene: TRBV2
clone size: few
J gene: TRBJ1-1
D gene: TRBD1

CDR3 protein: CASRPQGGTEAFF
CDR3 DNA: TGTGCCAGCAGGCCACAGGGAGGGACTGAAGCTTTCTTT
V gene: TRBV6-5
clone size: few
J gene: TRBJ1-1
D gene: -

CDR3 protein: CASSIGPVQPQHF
CDR3 DNA: TGTGCCAGTAGTATAGGTCCAGTCCAGCCCCAGCATTTT
V gene: TRBV19
clone size: few
J gene: TRBJ1-5
D gene: -

CDR3 protein: CASSFRTNQPQHF
CDR3 DNA: TGTGCCAGCAGCTTCCGCACAAATCAGCCCCAGCATTTT
V gene: TRBV5-8
clone size: few
J gene: TRBJ1-5
D gene: -

CDR3 protein: CASSHRDRDEKLFF
CDR3 DNA: TGTGCCAGCAGCCACCGGGACAGGGATGAAAAACTGTTTTTT
V gene: TRBV6-6
clone size: -
J gene: TRBJ1-4
D gene: TRBD1

CDR3 protein: CASSLQGDYGYTF
CDR3 DNA: TGTGCCAGCAGCTTACAGGGCGACTATGGCTACACCTTC
V gene: TRBV5-5
clone size: few
J gene: TRBJ1-2
D gene: -

CDR3 protein: CASSQAAGRNTIYF
CDR3 DNA: TGCGCCAGCAGCCAAGCGGCGGGAAGAAACACCATATATTTT
V gene: TRBV4-3
clone size: -
J gene: TRBJ1-3
D gene: -

CDR3 protein: CATSGLLVTEAFF
CDR3 DNA: TGTGCCACCTCAGGACTTTTGGTCACTGAAGCTTTCTTT
V gene: TRBV2
clone size: -
J gene: TRBJ1-1
D gene: -

CDR3 protein: CASSYSGTGTKLFF
CDR3 DNA: TGTGCCAGCAGTTACTCCGGGACAGGGACAAAACTGTTTTTT
V gene: TRBV6-6
clone size: few
J gene: TRBJ1-4
D gene: TRBD1

CDR3 protein: CASSPLGYIQYF
CDR3 DNA: TGTGCCAGCAGCCCCCTCGGGTACATTCAGTACTTC
V gene: TRBV28
clone size: -
J gene: TRBJ2-4
D gene: -

CDR3 protein: CASSLGRGLSTIYF
CDR3 DNA: TGTGCCAGCAGCCTTGGACGGGGTCTAAGCACCATATATTTT
V gene: TRBV5-6
clone size: few
J gene: TRBJ1-3
D gene: -

CDR3 protein: CASSFGGTNNEQFF
CDR3 DNA: TGTGCCAGCAGCTTCGGGGGAACGAACAATGAGCAGTTCTTC
V gene: TRBV7-2
clone size: -
J gene: TRBJ2-1
D gene: -

CDR3 protein: CASSEDWGAETQYF
CDR3 DNA: TGTGCCAGCAGTGAAGACTGGGGCGCGGAGACCCAGTACTTC
V gene: TRBV6-1
clone size: -
J gene: TRBJ2-5
D gene: -

CDR3 protein: CASYRGTQPQHF
CDR3 DNA: TGTGCCAGCTACAGGGGGACCCAGCCCCAGCATTTT
V gene: TRBV28
clone size: few
J gene: TRBJ1-5
D gene: TRBD1